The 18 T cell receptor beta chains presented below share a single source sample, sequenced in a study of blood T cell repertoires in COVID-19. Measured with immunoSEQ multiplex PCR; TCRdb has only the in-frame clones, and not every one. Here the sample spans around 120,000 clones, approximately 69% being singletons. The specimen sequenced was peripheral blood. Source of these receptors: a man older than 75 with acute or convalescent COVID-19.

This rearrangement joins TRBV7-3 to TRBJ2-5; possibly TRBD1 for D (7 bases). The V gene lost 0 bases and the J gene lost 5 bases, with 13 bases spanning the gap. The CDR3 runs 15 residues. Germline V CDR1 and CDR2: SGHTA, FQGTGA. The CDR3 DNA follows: TGTGCCAGCAGCTTAACGTCAGGGGGGCTCGAGACCCAGTACTTC. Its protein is CASSLTSGGLETQYF.

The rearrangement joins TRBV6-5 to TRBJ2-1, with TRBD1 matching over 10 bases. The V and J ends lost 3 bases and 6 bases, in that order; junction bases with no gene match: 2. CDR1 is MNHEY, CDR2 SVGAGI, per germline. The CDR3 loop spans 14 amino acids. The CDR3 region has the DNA TGTGCCAGCAGTTATGGGACAGGGGCCAATGAGCAGTTCTTC. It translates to CASSYGTGANEQFF.

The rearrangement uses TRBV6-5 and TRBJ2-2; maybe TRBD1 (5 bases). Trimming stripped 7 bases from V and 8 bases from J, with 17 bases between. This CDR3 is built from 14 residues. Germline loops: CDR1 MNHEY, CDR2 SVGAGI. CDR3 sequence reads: CASTQDPLGGELFF. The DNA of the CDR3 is TGTGCCAGCACACAGGACCCCCTGGGGGGGGAGCTGTTTTTT.

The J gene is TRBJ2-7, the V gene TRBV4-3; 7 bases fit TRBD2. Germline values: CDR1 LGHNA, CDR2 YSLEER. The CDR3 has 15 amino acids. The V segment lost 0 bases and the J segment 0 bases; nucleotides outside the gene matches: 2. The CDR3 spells CASSQEGGGSYEQYF. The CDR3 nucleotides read TGCGCCAGCAGCCAAGAAGGCGGGGGCTCCTACGAGCAGTACTTC.

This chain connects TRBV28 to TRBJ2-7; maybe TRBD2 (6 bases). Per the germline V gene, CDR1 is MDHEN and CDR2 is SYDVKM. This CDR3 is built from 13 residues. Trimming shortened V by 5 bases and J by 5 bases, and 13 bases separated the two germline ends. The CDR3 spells CASSPSGDDEQYF. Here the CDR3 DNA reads TGTGCCAGCAGTCCTTCGGGAGACGACGAGCAGTACTTC. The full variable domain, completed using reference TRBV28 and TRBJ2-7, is DVKVTQSSRYLVKRTGEKVFLECVQDMDHENMFWYRQDPGLGLRLIYFSYDVKMKEKGDIPEGYSVSREKKERFSLILESASTNQTSMYLCASSPSGDDEQYFGPGTRLTVT.

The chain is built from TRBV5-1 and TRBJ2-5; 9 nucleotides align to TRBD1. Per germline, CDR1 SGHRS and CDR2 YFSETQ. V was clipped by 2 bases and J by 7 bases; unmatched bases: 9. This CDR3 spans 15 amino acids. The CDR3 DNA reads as TGCGCCAGCAGCTTACGGACAGGGGAAGATGGGACCCAGTACTTC. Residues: CASSLRTGEDGTQYF.

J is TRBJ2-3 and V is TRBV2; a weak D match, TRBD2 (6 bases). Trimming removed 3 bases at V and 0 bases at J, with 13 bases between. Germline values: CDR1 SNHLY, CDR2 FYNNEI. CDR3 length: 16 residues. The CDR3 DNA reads TGTGCCAGCAGTGATAAGGGACTCCCGAGCACAGATACGCAGTATTTT. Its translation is CASSDKGLPSTDTQYF.

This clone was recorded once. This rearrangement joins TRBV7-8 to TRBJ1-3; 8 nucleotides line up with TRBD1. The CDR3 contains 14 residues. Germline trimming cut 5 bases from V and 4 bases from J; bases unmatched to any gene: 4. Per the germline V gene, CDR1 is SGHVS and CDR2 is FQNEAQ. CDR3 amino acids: CASSPGGSGNTIYF. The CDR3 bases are TGTGCCAGCAGCCCAGGGGGCTCGGGAAACACCATATATTTT.

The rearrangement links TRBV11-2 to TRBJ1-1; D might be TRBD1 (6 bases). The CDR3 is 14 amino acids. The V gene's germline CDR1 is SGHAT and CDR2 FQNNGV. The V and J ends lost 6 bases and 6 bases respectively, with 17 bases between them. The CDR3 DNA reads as TGTGCCAGCAGGAACCTCCAGGGGAAACCTGAAGCTTTCTTT. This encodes CASRNLQGKPEAFF.

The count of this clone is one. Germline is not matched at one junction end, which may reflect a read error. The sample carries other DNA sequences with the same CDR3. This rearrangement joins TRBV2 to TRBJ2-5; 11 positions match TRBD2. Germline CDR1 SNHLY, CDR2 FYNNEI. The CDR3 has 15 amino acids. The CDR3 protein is CASSPGTSGQETQYF. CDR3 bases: TGTGCTAGCAGCCCCGGGACTAGCGGCCAAGAGACCCAGTACTTC.

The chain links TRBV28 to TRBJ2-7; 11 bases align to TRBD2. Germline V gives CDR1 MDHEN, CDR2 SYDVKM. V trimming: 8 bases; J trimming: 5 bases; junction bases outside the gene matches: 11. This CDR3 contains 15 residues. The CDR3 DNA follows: TGTGCCAGCGGCGATACTAGCGGGAGACACCACGAGCAGTACTTC. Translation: CASGDTSGRHHEQYF. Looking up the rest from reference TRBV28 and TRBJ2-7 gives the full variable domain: DVKVTQSSRYLVKRTGEKVFLECVQDMDHENMFWYRQDPGLGLRLIYFSYDVKMKEKGDIPEGYSVSREKKERFSLILESASTNQTSMYLCASGDTSGRHHEQYFGPGTRLTVT.

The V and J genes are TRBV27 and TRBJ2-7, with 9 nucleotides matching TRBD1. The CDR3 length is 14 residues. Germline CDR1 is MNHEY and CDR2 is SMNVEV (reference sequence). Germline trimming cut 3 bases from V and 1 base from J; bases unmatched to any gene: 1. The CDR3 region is CASSLDRGSYEQYF. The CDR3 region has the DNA TGTGCCAGCAGTTTGGACAGGGGTTCCTACGAGCAGTACTTC.

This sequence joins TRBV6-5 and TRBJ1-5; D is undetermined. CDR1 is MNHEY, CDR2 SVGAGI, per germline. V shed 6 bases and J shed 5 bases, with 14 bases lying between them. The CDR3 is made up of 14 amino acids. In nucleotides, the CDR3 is TGTGCCAGCAGCCCCGGGAGGGTGGATCAGCCCCAGCATTTT. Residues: CASSPGRVDQPQHF.

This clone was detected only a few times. The CDR3 region is CASSLDAAGGDTQYF. As DNA, the CDR3 is TGTGCCAGCAGCTTAGATGCGGCGGGAGGGGATACGCAGTATTTT. The chain carries TRBV7-8 and TRBJ2-3; TRBD2 agrees at 9 bases. The ends lost 1 base at V and 6 bases at J; junction bases unmatched: 5. This CDR3 is built from 15 residues. The germline V gene encodes CDR1 SGHVS and CDR2 FQNEAQ.

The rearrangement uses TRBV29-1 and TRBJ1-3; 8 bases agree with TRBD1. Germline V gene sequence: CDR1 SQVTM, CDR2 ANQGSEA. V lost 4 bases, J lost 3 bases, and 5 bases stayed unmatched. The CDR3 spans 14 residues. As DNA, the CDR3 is TGCAGCGTTGCGCAGGGGGCGCTTGGAAACACCATATATTTT. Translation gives CSVAQGALGNTIYF. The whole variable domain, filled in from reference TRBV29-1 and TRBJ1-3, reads SAVISQKPSRDICQRGTSLTIQCQVDSQVTMMFWYRQQPGQSLTLIATANQGSEATYESGFVIDKFPISRPNLTFSTLTVSNMSPEDSSIYLCSVAQGALGNTIYFGEGSWLTVV.

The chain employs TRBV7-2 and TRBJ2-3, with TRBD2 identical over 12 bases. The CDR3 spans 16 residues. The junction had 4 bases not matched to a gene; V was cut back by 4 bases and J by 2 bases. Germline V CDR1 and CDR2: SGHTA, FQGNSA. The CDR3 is CASSSSGGGVTDTQYF. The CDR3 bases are TGTGCCAGCAGCTCTAGCGGGGGGGGAGTCACAGATACGCAGTATTTT. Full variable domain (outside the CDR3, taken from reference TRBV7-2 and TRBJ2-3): GAGVSQSPSNKVTEKGKDVELRCDPISGHTALYWYRQSLGQGLEFLIYFQGNSAPDKSGLPSDRFSAERTGGSVSTLTIQRTQQEDSAVYLCASSSSGGGVTDTQYFGPGTRLTVL.

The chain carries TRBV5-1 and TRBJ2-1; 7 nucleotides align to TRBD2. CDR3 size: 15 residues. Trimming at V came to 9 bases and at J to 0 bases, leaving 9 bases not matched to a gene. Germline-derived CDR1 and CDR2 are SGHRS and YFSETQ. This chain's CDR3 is CATTTGGSSYNEQFF. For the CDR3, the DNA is TGCGCCACCACAACCGGGGGGAGCTCCTACAATGAGCAGTTCTTC.

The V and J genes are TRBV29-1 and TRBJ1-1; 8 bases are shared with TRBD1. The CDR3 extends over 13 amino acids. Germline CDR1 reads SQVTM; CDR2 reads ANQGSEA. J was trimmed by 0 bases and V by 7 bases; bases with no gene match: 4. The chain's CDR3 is CSAHRGLNTEAFF. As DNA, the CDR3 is TGCAGCGCCCACAGGGGGTTGAACACTGAAGCTTTCTTT.